The 17 T cell receptor beta chains reported below all come from one sample, sequenced in a study of cytomegalovirus exposure and HLA in healthy donors. Libraries were prepared by immunoSEQ multiplex PCR; TCRdb keeps only in-frame clonotypes and omits some of them. The data show about 260,000 clones, around 91% seen once. Sequenced: PBMCs. The receptors here all came from a woman under 40 in good health and CMV-seronegative.

This clone was recorded only once. J is TRBJ1-5 and V is TRBV6-1, with D perhaps TRBD1 (6 bases). In germline, CDR1 is MNHNS, CDR2 SASEGT. The CDR3 has 16 amino acids. V lost 4 bases, J lost 0 bases, and 13 bases lay in between. The CDR3 DNA follows: TGTGCCAGCAGTGGATGGACAGTTTATAGCAATCAGCCCCAGCATTTT. Amino acids: CASSGWTVYSNQPQHF.

The gene calls are TRBV4-1 and TRBJ2-7; D call uncertain. The CDR3 runs 12 residues. Germline values: CDR1 MGHRA, CDR2 YSYEKL. The V and J ends lost 1 base and 4 bases respectively, with 5 bases between them. This CDR3 is CASSQGLYEQYF. In DNA form, the CDR3 reads TGCGCCAGCAGCCAAGGCTTATACGAGCAGTACTTC.

The chain is built from TRBV19 and TRBJ1-4; D unclear. The CDR3 has 15 residues. V was shortened by 5 bases and J by 5 bases, with 15 bases between the two germline ends. Germline CDR1 reads LNHDA; CDR2 reads SQIVND (reference sequence). CDR3 sequence reads: CASSPPGSGNEKLFF. Here the CDR3 DNA reads TGTGCCAGTAGTCCCCCTGGGTCAGGAAATGAAAAACTGTTTTTT.

This chain joins TRBV6-5 and TRBJ2-7; 10 bases fit TRBD1. Germline V gives CDR1 MNHEY, CDR2 SVGAGI. The junction had 7 bases not matched to a gene; V was cut back by 6 bases and J by 5 bases. The CDR3 runs 14 residues. This CDR3 is CASSSDRGQNEQYF. Here the CDR3 DNA reads TGTGCCAGCAGCAGTGACAGGGGGCAAAACGAGCAGTACTTC.

This clone came up once. The J gene is TRBJ2-3, the V gene TRBV11-2; 7 bases fit TRBD1. The ends lost 5 bases at V and 1 base at J; junction bases unmatched: 9. The CDR3 spans 16 residues. Germline CDR1 is SGHAT and CDR2 is FQNNGV. CDR3 nucleotide sequence: TGTGCCAGCAGCCTCGGGGACAGCCCTCGCACAGATACGCAGTATTTT. Amino acid sequence: CASSLGDSPRTDTQYF.

The chain links TRBV27 to TRBJ2-7; possibly TRBD2 for D (6 bases). The CDR3 has 15 amino acids. Germline CDR1 MNHEY, CDR2 SMNVEV (reference sequence). The V gene lost 2 bases and the J gene lost 1 base, with 12 bases spanning the gap. CDR3: CASSLGLARSYEQYF. The CDR3 DNA follows: TGTGCCAGCAGTTTAGGGCTAGCGAGATCCTACGAGCAGTACTTC.

The chain links TRBV4-1 to TRBJ2-5, with unresolved D. Looked up from germline, CDR1 is MGHRA and CDR2 is YSYEKL. Trimming pared 3 bases from V and 1 base from J, leaving 6 bases between. The CDR3 totals 13 residues. The CDR3 coding sequence is TGCGCCAGCAGCCACCTATTCCAAGAGACCCAGTACTTC. This encodes CASSHLFQETQYF.

The gene calls are TRBV9 and TRBJ2-1; 8 nucleotides line up with TRBD1. CDR3 size: 16 residues. The ends lost 0 bases at V and 13 bases at J; junction bases unmatched: 15. CDR1 is SGDLS and CDR2 is YYNGEE in the germline V gene. The CDR3 sequence: CASSVVMTGEGGDQFF. The CDR3 DNA follows: TGTGCCAGCAGCGTAGTTATGACAGGGGAAGGAGGGGATCAGTTCTTC.

This chain links TRBV27 with TRBJ2-5, with 10 bases identical to TRBD2. The CDR3 length is 16 residues. Per the germline V gene, CDR1 is MNHEY and CDR2 is SMNVEV (reference sequence). V lost 5 bases to trimming and J lost 4 bases; unmatched junction nucleotides: 10. CDR3 DNA sequence: TGTGCCAGCAGTGCCCTAGCGGGAGTTCGGGCAGAGACCCAGTACTTC. Residues: CASSALAGVRAETQYF.

This clone appeared a single time. The chain links TRBV7-6 to TRBJ2-1; D is undetermined. Germline V gene lookup returns CDR1 SGHVS and CDR2 FNYEAQ. Between the trimmed V and J ends, which lost 1 base and 6 bases, there was a span of 16 bases. The CDR3 runs to 16 residues. CDR3 sequence: CASSLVSIQAGNEQFF. CDR3 in DNA: TGTGCCAGCAGCTTAGTATCTATCCAGGCTGGCAATGAGCAGTTCTTC.

V and J are TRBV6-5 and TRBJ2-2; perhaps TRBD1 as D (6 bases). V was cut by 4 bases and J by 2 bases, with 8 bases left in between. The CDR3 extends over 14 amino acids. Germline V CDR1 and CDR2: MNHEY, SVGAGI. This CDR3 reads CASSWTANTGELFF. The CDR3 DNA reads as TGTGCCAGCAGTTGGACAGCCAACACCGGGGAGCTGTTTTTT.

To note about this clone: Other DNA sequences in the sample encode the same CDR3. The chain carries TRBV14 and TRBJ2-7; 7 bases are shared with TRBD1. The V and J ends lost 1 base and 0 bases, in that order; junction bases with no gene match: 3. The CDR3 runs to 15 residues. CDR1 SGHDN and CDR2 FVKESK come from the germline V gene. The CDR3 region is CASSQGQGPSYEQYF. As DNA, the CDR3 is TGTGCCAGCAGCCAAGGACAGGGTCCCTCCTACGAGCAGTACTTC.

This sequence joins TRBV28 and TRBJ2-3; the match to TRBD2 covers 10 bases. J lost 7 bases, V lost 1 base, and 5 bases had no gene match. Germline V CDR1 and CDR2: MDHEN, SYDVKM. The CDR3 contains 15 residues. In nucleotides, the CDR3 is TGTGCCAGCAGTTTATTCACTAGCGGGACTCATACGCAGTATTTT. Residues: CASSLFTSGTHTQYF.

The chain uses TRBV27 and TRBJ2-7, with 7 bases fitting TRBD2. The ends lost 0 bases at V and 3 bases at J; junction bases unmatched: 5. Germline CDR1 MNHEY, CDR2 SMNVEV (reference sequence). This CDR3 comprises 15 residues. CDR3 sequence reads: CASSLSPWGGYEQYF. The CDR3 DNA is TGTGCCAGCAGTTTATCACCATGGGGGGGCTACGAGCAGTACTTC.

CDR3 sequence: CASSAGQHYEQYF. Written as DNA, the CDR3 is TGTGCCAGCAGTGCGGGACAGCACTACGAGCAGTACTTC. The V gene is TRBV27, the J gene TRBJ2-7; D perhaps matches TRBD1 (7 bases). CDR3 length: 13 residues. The V end was cut by 5 bases, the J end by 3 bases, with 11 bases between. Germline V gene sequence: CDR1 MNHEY, CDR2 SMNVEV (reference sequence).

This sequence joins TRBV4-2 and TRBJ2-2; the D gene is possibly TRBD2 (5 bases). Trimming left V 0 bases short and J 7 bases short, with 9 bases between. Germline CDR1 is LGHNA and CDR2 is YNFKEQ. This CDR3 region has 14 residues. CDR3 sequence (DNA): TGTGCCAGCAGCCAAGATTTAACTAGCGGGGAGCTGTTTTTT. Protein: CASSQDLTSGELFF.

The chain has TRBV28 and TRBJ1-5; the match to TRBD1 covers 7 bases. Germline CDR1 MDHEN, CDR2 SYDVKM. The CDR3 has 15 residues. V dropped 1 base and J dropped 9; count of bases not matched to a gene: 9. The CDR3 DNA is TGTGCCAGCAGTTTATTGGACAGGATTAAACGGCCCCAGCATTTT. Amino acid sequence: CASSLLDRIKRPQHF.